Listed below are T cell receptor beta chains from one sample, sequenced in a study of CD8 T cells in ankylosing spondylitis. TCRdb re-called the 5' RACE reads through MiXCR, storing one row per CDR3 protein. The sample comprises around 94,000 distinct CDR3 sequences, roughly 8.5% of which are singletons, and 30% to 35% rests with the top ten. The sample taken for sequencing was blood, either unsorted or a sorted T cell fraction (not recorded which). The receptors here all came from a male donor with ankylosing spondylitis. CDR3s include the opening cysteine and the closing phenylalanine or tryptophan. Each record gives: clone size, D gene, J gene, V gene, CDR3 length, CDR3 protein, CDR3 DNA. D genes are given only for firm matches. Size values are once, few and many counts, or a class for expanded clones, and some rows have none.

>-|TRBD2|TRBJ2-1|TRBV20-1|11
CSARVAGGQFF
TGCAGTGCTAGGGTAGCGGGAGGGCAGTTCTTC
>few|-|TRBJ2-7|TRBV7-8|14
CASSLDGSPYEQYF
TGTGCCAGCAGCTTAGACGGGAGCCCCTACGAGCAGTACTTC
>-|TRBD1|TRBJ1-2|TRBV7-2|15
CASSLGVRGNYGYTF
TGTGCCAGCAGCTTAGGGGTCAGGGGGAACTATGGCTACACCTTC
>-|-|TRBJ2-2|TRBV5-5|16
CASSPYLGVTSGELFF
TGTGCCAGCAGCCCCTACCTAGGAGTTACATCCGGGGAGCTGTTTTTT
>many|TRBD1|TRBJ1-1|TRBV29-1|12
CSVLDRAIEAFF
TGCAGCGTCCTCGACAGGGCGATCGAAGCTTTCTTT
>many|TRBD2|TRBJ2-2|TRBV10-1|17
CASSEEIAGGTTGELFF
TGCGCCAGCAGTGAGGAGATAGCGGGAGGGACGACCGGGGAGCTGTTTTTT
>-|TRBD1|TRBJ2-2|TRBV7-9|15
CASSLGQGGTGELFF
TGTGCCAGCAGCTTGGGACAGGGCGGCACCGGGGAGCTGTTTTTT
>many|TRBD2|TRBJ2-1|TRBV15|14
CATSRTSGVNEQFF
TGTGCCACCAGCCGAACTAGCGGCGTTAATGAGCAGTTCTTC
>many|-|TRBJ2-3|TRBV4-1|17
CASSLRHPGSSTDTQYF
TGCGCCAGCAGCCTAAGACACCCGGGGTCTAGCACAGATACGCAGTATTTT
>-|-|TRBJ1-1|TRBV27|13
CASSLGRTVTAFF
TGTGCCAGCAGTTTAGGTCGGACGGTGACGGCTTTCTTT
>-|TRBD1|TRBJ1-5|TRBV7-8|15
CASSFGTVSNQPQHF
TGTGCCAGCAGCTTTGGGACAGTTAGCAATCAGCCCCAGCATTTT
>-|TRBD2|TRBJ2-7|TRBV13|14
CASSLGSGNDEQYF
TGTGCCAGCAGCTTGGGTAGCGGGAATGACGAGCAGTACTTC
>many|-|TRBJ2-1|TRBV20-1|15
CSARDPGRPGNEQFF
TGCAGTGCTAGAGATCCCGGCAGGCCTGGCAATGAGCAGTTCTTC
>many|-|TRBJ1-1|TRBV11-2|12
CASTHGGPEAFF
TGTGCCAGCACCCATGGGGGGCCGGAAGCTTTCTTT
>many|-|TRBJ1-3|TRBV3-1|16
CASSQTYRFSGNTIYF
TGTGCCAGCAGCCAAACATACAGGTTCTCTGGAAACACCATATATTTT
>-|-|TRBJ2-7|TRBV10-1|13
CASSESRIYEQYF
TGCGCCAGCAGTGAGTCGAGAATCTACGAGCAGTACTTC
>-|-|TRBJ2-1|TRBV5-1|15
CASSLVDSLGNEQFF
TGCGCCAGCAGCTTGGTGGACTCCTTAGGGAATGAGCAGTTCTTC
>many|TRBD1|TRBJ2-1|TRBV4-1|16
CASSHPTGGRHNEQFF
TGCGCCAGCAGCCACCCGACAGGGGGCCGCCACAATGAGCAGTTCTTC
>-|TRBD2|TRBJ2-5|TRBV5-1|17
CASSRESALAGQETQYF
TGCGCCAGCAGCCGTGAATCAGCACTAGCGGGGCAAGAGACCCAGTACTTC
>many|-|TRBJ2-3|TRBV29-1|14
CSVAGRGFADTQYF
TGCAGCGTGGCGGGACGAGGGTTCGCAGATACGCAGTATTTT
>few|-|TRBJ1-1|TRBV15|15
CATSRAGYSNTEAFF
TGTGCCACCAGCCGGGCAGGGTATTCGAACACTGAAGCTTTCTTT
>few|-|TRBJ2-7|TRBV27|14
CASSLGTLSYEQYF
TGTGCCAGCAGTCTAGGGACCCTCTCCTACGAGCAGTACTTC
>many|TRBD2|TRBJ2-1|TRBV12-5|17
CASGLRAGGQMDNEQFF
TGTGCTAGTGGTTTAAGGGCGGGAGGGCAAATGGACAATGAGCAGTTCTTC
>-|-|TRBJ2-7|TRBV27|14
CASSIGSTSYEQYF
TGTGCCAGCAGTATCGGGTCCACCTCCTACGAGCAGTACTTC
>few|-|TRBJ1-4|TRBV3-1|15
CASSSVGATNEKLFF
TGTGCCAGCAGCTCCGTCGGGGCAACTAATGAAAAACTGTTTTTT
>many|-|TRBJ2-1|TRBV12-3/TRBV12-4|14
CASTPRGSHSEQFF
TGTGCCAGCACCCCTCGGGGCAGTCACAGCGAGCAGTTCTTC
>-|-|TRBJ2-3|TRBV5-1|14
CASSGEGASDTQYF
TGCGCCAGCAGCGGGGAGGGGGCCTCAGATACGCAGTATTTT
>-|TRBD1|TRBJ2-1|TRBV24-1|18
CATSDTLTGKWSYNEQFF
TGTGCCACCAGTGATACCTTGACAGGGAAGTGGTCCTACAATGAGCAGTTCTTC
>many|-|TRBJ1-1|TRBV28|15
CASSFFGAGSTEAFF
TGTGCCAGCAGTTTCTTTGGGGCGGGATCCACTGAAGCTTTCTTT
>-|TRBD1|TRBJ1-1|TRBV20-1|15
CSARVNPGQGFQAFF
TGCAGTGCTAGAGTCAACCCGGGACAGGGGTTCCAAGCTTTCTTT
>many|-|TRBJ2-5|TRBV29-1|11
CSVVVVGTQYF
TGCAGCGTTGTAGTTGTAGGGACCCAGTACTTC
>many|-|TRBJ2-3|TRBV15|13
CATSSGLGDTQYF
TGTGCCACCAGCAGCGGACTTGGGGATACGCAGTATTTT
>-|TRBD1|TRBJ1-1|TRBV2|15
CASSIRTGANTEAFF
TGTGCCAGCAGTATTCGTACAGGGGCGAACACTGAAGCTTTCTTT
>-|-|TRBJ1-1|TRBV13|14
CASRITGPVTEAFF
TGTGCCAGCAGAATTACAGGACCGGTCACTGAAGCTTTCTTT
>many|-|TRBJ1-5|TRBV7-2|15
CASSLVFGSNQPQHF
TGTGCCAGCAGCTTAGTATTTGGTAGCAATCAGCCCCAGCATTTT
>few|-|TRBJ2-7|TRBV27|15
CASYSGGPLANEQYF
TGTGCCAGCTATTCCGGGGGGCCCCTAGCGAACGAGCAGTACTTC
>many|TRBD2|TRBJ2-5|TRBV5-1|14
CASSRSGSWETQYF
TGCGCCAGCAGCCGAAGCGGGAGTTGGGAGACCCAGTACTTC
>many|-|TRBJ1-1|TRBV3-1|16
CASSQGIEGGAWEAFF
TGTGCCAGCAGCCAGGGCATAGAGGGAGGGGCCTGGGAAGCTTTCTTT
>-|-|TRBJ1-2|TRBV15|16
CATSRDRGTALYGYTF
TGTGCCACCAGCAGAGATCGAGGGACGGCTCTCTATGGCTACACCTTC
>few|-|TRBJ1-6|TRBV9|14
CASSVGDMKSPLHF
TGTGCCAGCAGCGTGGGTGACATGAAGTCACCCCTCCACTTT
>many|-|TRBJ1-1|TRBV20-1|16
CSASGDDRFFYTEAFF
TGCAGTGCTTCCGGAGACGACAGGTTTTTTTACACTGAAGCTTTCTTT
>-|TRBD1|TRBJ2-3|TRBV15|17
CATSRERTGGGRDTQYF
TGTGCCACCAGCAGAGAAAGGACAGGGGGCGGTCGGGATACGCAGTATTTT
>few|-|TRBJ2-2|TRBV7-2|13
CASSQYLGGELFF
TGTGCCAGCAGCCAATACCTAGGCGGGGAGCTGTTTTTT
>few|TRBD2|TRBJ2-3|TRBV12-3/TRBV12-4|16
CASSLISGRLADTQYF
TGTGCCAGCAGCCTGATTAGCGGGAGATTGGCAGATACGCAGTATTTT
>few|-|TRBJ1-1|TRBV11-2|13
CASSPSRDTEAFF
TGTGCCAGCAGCCCAAGCCGTGACACTGAAGCTTTCTTT
>many|-|TRBJ2-7|TRBV9|14
CASSVDDNHYEQYF
TGTGCCAGCAGCGTAGATGATAACCACTACGAGCAGTACTTC